A selection of T cell receptor beta chains follows, all from one sample in a study of T cells after somatic rescue of genetic block. TCRdb keeps only in-frame clones here, not all; method: immunoSEQ multiplex PCR. Of about 88,000 clones in the sample, approximately 90% were seen once. Sequencing used peripheral blood mononuclear cells (PBMCs). The receptors come from a woman aged 18-30 years. Each CDR3 is given without its conserved first and last residue.

J gene | V gene | CDR3 protein
TRBJ1-6 | TRBV6-4 | ASSDRDNSPLH
TRBJ2-1 | TRBV7-9 | ASSLTSGRGEQF
TRBJ2-2 | TRBV7-7 | ASSPKPHGRLVTGELF
TRBJ2-6 | TRBV27 | ASSPDAGANVLT
TRBJ1-5 | TRBV6-1 | ASSEAREAQPQH
TRBJ2-3 | TRBV5-1 | ASSFSRDSRTDTQY
TRBJ2-5 | TRBV6-5 | AGTRFAGGETQY
TRBJ2-7 | TRBV6-1 | ASSEGFEQY
TRBJ1-2 | TRBV2 | AVLPGTDYGYT
TRBJ2-5 | TRBV25-1 | ASSAPSGYEETQY
TRBJ2-7 | TRBV19 | ASSTTGVHEQY
TRBJ1-1 | TRBV5-4 | ASRGGGVGHTEAF
TRBJ1-1 | TRBV5-1 | ASSLEGRVTTEAF
TRBJ1-1 | TRBV5-6 | ASSLDRRNTEAF
TRBJ2-7 | TRBV2 | ASSVQRVGYEQY
TRBJ2-5 | TRBV5-1 | ASSSGTGGRETQY
TRBJ2-3 | TRBV15 | ATSGGDRRAQDTDTQY
TRBJ2-7 | TRBV7-8 | ASSSVGSGRPSYEQY
TRBJ2-3 | TRBV27 | ASTRDPGRAQY
TRBJ2-7 | TRBV7-7 | ASSPAGQGYEQY
TRBJ2-1 | TRBV6-1 | AVGRAYNEQF
TRBJ2-2 | TRBV2 | ASSPSGRGTGELF
TRBJ1-3 | TRBV20-1 | SARAGNTIY
TRBJ2-1 | TRBV7-6 | ASSLGVVAGVGEQF
TRBJ2-7 | TRBV19 | ASSLTGSRREQY
TRBJ1-1 | TRBV5-1 | ATTRDPGTEAF
TRBJ2-3 | TRBV6-4 | ASSGRAGSTDTQY
TRBJ1-2 | TRBV6-6 | ASSSRTGGYGYT
TRBJ2-2 | TRBV19 | ASSISGRGGWTGELF
TRBJ2-5 | TRBV18 | ASSPPGRTLQETQY
TRBJ2-2 | TRBV7-2 | ASSLLSGGSGELF
TRBJ2-5 | TRBV11-2 | ASSQRAGAPETQY
TRBJ2-5 | TRBV7-9 | ASSPRTGAKKETQY
TRBJ2-3 | TRBV6-5 | ASMRGLGLSDTQY
TRBJ1-1 | TRBV6-5 | ASKGDSEAF
TRBJ2-3 | TRBV7-9 | ASSLAAKVLAGLRDTQY
TRBJ2-7 | TRBV18 | ASSPTGNYEQY
TRBJ2-5 | TRBV5-1 | ASSLAGLAGAQLQETQY
TRBJ1-2 | TRBV29-1 | SVEAGNYGYT
TRBJ2-2 | TRBV7-2 | ASSAGLITGELF
TRBJ2-1 | TRBV28 | ASRANRVGEQF
TRBJ2-3 | TRBV5-1 | ASSLGGSTDTQY
TRBJ1-2 | TRBV28 | ASSLRANYGYT
TRBJ2-1 | TRBV29-1 | SAPLAGGLSYNEQF
TRBJ2-1 | TRBV6-5 | ASTGLAGGTEQF
TRBJ1-4 | TRBV11-3 | ASSLGDRGDEKLF
TRBJ2-3 | TRBV30 | AWVTSTQY
TRBJ2-1 | TRBV4-1 | ASSQGRDDEQF
TRBJ2-1 | TRBV28 | ASSFQGASYNEQF
TRBJ1-2 | TRBV10-3 | AISEPDSNYGYT
TRBJ2-1 | TRBV11-3 | ASSPSSRYNEQF
TRBJ2-7 | TRBV30 | AWSSPQGNYYEQY
TRBJ2-3 | TRBV27 | ASSLGGSAHTQY
TRBJ2-5 | TRBV28 | ASSPPGTQETQY
TRBJ2-7 | TRBV4-2 | ASSQGGAREQY
TRBJ2-3 | TRBV27 | ASSLGGGVDTQY